This T cell receptor (beta chain) stems from a study of shared clonotypes between healthy human individuals. On this clone: The antigen remains unidentified.

Study conclusions and caveats: Against clonotypes common to all four donors, non-shared ones had lower generation probabilities. Around 5% of naive CD4 clonotypes were shared across a few donors.

Naivety among CD8 cells was defined by CD45RO negativity and positive CCR7 selection, thereby excluding terminally differentiated effector memory CD45RA+ cells. Assay used: immunoSEQ multiplex PCR; TCRdb lists only in-frame clones, some missing. The sample contains nearly 2 million clones, roughly 95% of which appear only once. This CDR3 spans 14 amino acids. Trimming took off 0 bases at V and 2 bases at J, with 9 bases between the two ends. Germline CDR1 SGHKS, CDR2 YYEKEE (reference sequence). Sequencing used naive CD8+ T cells sorted from blood. The genes are TRBV5-5 and TRBJ2-7, with D unresolved. This TCR was sampled from a man aged 18 to 30 in good health. CDR3 in DNA: TGTGCCAGCAGCTTGGCTCTAGAGCCCTACGAGCAGTACTTC. Protein sequence: CASSLALEPYEQYF.